One sample yielded the 10 T cell receptor beta chains listed below, sequenced in a study of cytomegalovirus exposure and HLA in healthy donors. PCR employed 60 Vbeta and 13 Jbeta primers. The assay was immunoSEQ multiplex PCR, and TCRdb's table has in-frame clones only and misses some. The top ten clones hold 16% of a sample with about 98,000 clones, 60% to 85% of them seen once. The specimen was PBMCs. The origin of the receptors is a man in his sixties in good health and CMV-seropositive.

This sequence joins TRBV6-6 and TRBJ1-5, with D unresolved. The germline V gene has CDR1 MNHNY and CDR2 SVGAGI (reference sequence). CDR3 length equals 15 residues. Trimming stripped 5 bases from V and 0 bases from J, with 11 bases between. The CDR3 DNA reads TGTGCCAGCAGTACTGGGCGGGATAGCAATCAGCCCCAGCATTTT. The encoded protein is CASSTGRDSNQPQHF.

The chain's CDR3 is CASRGTGGLTEAFF. CDR3 sequence (DNA): TGCGCCAGTCGGGGGACAGGGGGCCTCACTGAAGCTTTCTTT. The chain carries TRBV5-1 and TRBJ1-1; 12 bases map to TRBD1. V lost 8 bases, J lost 4 bases, and 6 bases stayed unmatched. This CDR3 is built from 14 residues. Looked up from germline, CDR1 is SGHRS and CDR2 is YFSETQ.

This chain uses TRBV6-1 with TRBJ2-7; the match to TRBD1 covers 8 bases. CDR3 length: 17 residues. V lost 4 bases and J lost 0; bases outside the gene matches: 11. Germline lookup yields CDR1 MNHNS and CDR2 SASEGT. The CDR3 sequence: CASSVLSGTGSSYEQYF. The DNA for the CDR3 is TGTGCCAGCAGTGTACTATCCGGGACAGGTTCCTCCTACGAGCAGTACTTC.

V gene TRBV4-1 combines with J gene TRBJ1-1, with 8 nucleotides matching TRBD1. The ends lost 4 bases at V and 5 bases at J; junction bases unmatched: 6. From germline, CDR1 is MGHRA and CDR2 YSYEKL. The CDR3 has 14 residues. CDR3 nucleotides: TGCGCCAGCAGCCCGACAGGGGCGAGGACTGAAGCTTTCTTT. As protein: CASSPTGARTEAFF.

V usage is TRBV30 and J usage is TRBJ1-1; D gene unclear. V lost 2 bases and J lost 3, with 16 bases in between. The CDR3 is made up of 15 amino acids. CDR1 is GTSNPN and CDR2 is SVGIG in the germline V gene (reference sequence). CDR3 sequence: CAWSQRLVADTEAFF. The DNA for the CDR3 is TGTGCCTGGAGTCAGAGGTTGGTAGCGGACACTGAAGCTTTCTTT.

The rearrangement joins TRBV11-2 to TRBJ2-5; D is unresolved. The CDR3 loop spans 15 amino acids. In germline, CDR1 is SGHAT, CDR2 FQNNGV. V was cut by 2 bases and J by 1 base, with 11 bases left in between. CDR3 sequence (DNA): TGTGCCAGCAGCTTATATCAGGTGGTCCAAGAGACCCAGTACTTC. It is translated as CASSLYQVVQETQYF.

The chain uses TRBV6-1 and TRBJ1-5; 8 bases line up with TRBD1. This CDR3 is 15 amino acids long. The germline gives CDR1 MNHNS, CDR2 SASEGT. The V segment lost 6 bases and the J segment 4 bases; nucleotides outside the gene matches: 8. CDR3 DNA sequence: TGTGCCAGCAGCGTTGGACAGGGAGGGAATCAGCCCCAGCATTTT. Encoded protein: CASSVGQGGNQPQHF.

The gene calls are TRBV27 and TRBJ1-1; TRBD1 aligns across 8 bases. The CDR3 extends over 15 amino acids. Looked up from germline, CDR1 is MNHEY and CDR2 is SMNVEV (reference sequence). V shed 0 bases and J 5 bases; nucleotides not matched to a gene: 5. The CDR3, as DNA: TGTGCCAGCAGTTTATCGACAGGGGTCGCAACTGAAGCTTTCTTT. Protein product: CASSLSTGVATEAFF.

This clone has just a few counts. Additional DNA sequences in this sample encode the identical CDR3. The rearrangement joins TRBV27 to TRBJ2-7; 7 bases align to TRBD1. The CDR3 totals 13 residues. The V segment lost 6 bases and the J segment 0 bases; nucleotides outside the gene matches: 2. Germline V gene lookup returns CDR1 MNHEY and CDR2 SMNVEV (reference sequence). CDR3 in DNA: TGTGCCAGCAGCCGGGACAGCTCCTACGAGCAGTACTTC. This translates into CASSRDSSYEQYF.

The chain carries TRBV5-6 and TRBJ1-3; 7 bases line up with TRBD1. Germline V gene sequence: CDR1 SGHDT, CDR2 YYEEEE. V shed 4 bases and J 5 bases; nucleotides not matched to a gene: 9. The CDR3 sequence is 15 residues long. CDR3 region: CASSRDSRDRNTIYF. The CDR3, as DNA: TGTGCCAGCAGCCGGGACAGTCGCGACCGAAACACCATATATTTT.